Shown below are 10 T cell receptor beta chains from a single sample sequenced in a study of OX40 agonist ivuxolimab in advanced cancers. The data were produced by immunoSEQ multiplex PCR, yet TCRdb's version contains in-frame clones alone and is incomplete. This table has 78,000 or so clones, approximately 81% appearing once. The source was CD4+ or CD8+ T cells sorted from blood, collected in a trial of the OX40 agonist ivuxolimab. The receptor source for this set is an adult with an advanced solid tumor such as melanoma, head and neck, liver or kidney cancer.

This clone is a singleton in its sample. The genes are TRBV28 and TRBJ1-4; TRBD1 matches 8 bases. V was clipped by 8 bases and J by 4 bases; unmatched bases: 3. Looked up from germline, CDR1 is MDHEN and CDR2 is SYDVKM. CDR3 length: 13 amino acids. CDR3 protein: CASRTGFNEKLFF. CDR3 sequence (DNA): TGTGCCAGCCGGACAGGGTTTAATGAAAAACTGTTTTTT.

V gene TRBV5-6 combines with J gene TRBJ2-7; D uncertain. V lost 2 bases and J 4 bases, leaving 7 bases between the germline ends. CDR3 length: 12 amino acids. Germline V gene lookup returns CDR1 SGHDT and CDR2 YYEEEE. Here the CDR3 DNA reads TGTGCCAGCAGCTTACATGGGTACGAGCAGTACTTC. Translation gives CASSLHGYEQYF.

The V gene is TRBV28, the J gene TRBJ2-3, with 10 bases aligning to TRBD2. V was pared by 5 bases and J by 2 bases, with 7 bases of the junction left unmatched. The CDR3 runs to 16 residues. The V gene's germline CDR1 is MDHEN and CDR2 SYDVKM. CDR3 sequence (DNA): TGTGCCAGCAGTGTCCGACTAGCGGGTTTCACAGATACGCAGTATTTT. This translates into CASSVRLAGFTDTQYF.

This sequence joins TRBV27 and TRBJ1-2; 9 nucleotides line up with TRBD1. J was trimmed by 8 bases and V by 5 bases; bases with no gene match: 6. The germline V gene has CDR1 MNHEY and CDR2 SMNVEV (reference sequence). This CDR3 region has 13 residues. The CDR3 coding sequence is TGTGCCAGCAGTCTACAGGGGGCCGGGGGCTACACCTTC. The encoded protein is CASSLQGAGGYTF.

The V call is TRBV19, the J call TRBJ2-1; perhaps TRBD2 as D (6 bases). The CDR3 runs 16 residues. V was cut by 6 bases and J by 2 bases, with 17 bases left in between. CDR1 is LNHDA, CDR2 SQIVND, per germline (reference sequence). The DNA of the CDR3 is TGTGCCAGTAGAGTAGTGGCGGGGTTCACCTACAATGAGCAGTTCTTC. This codes for CASRVVAGFTYNEQFF.

The chain has TRBV6-5 and TRBJ2-5; 11 positions match TRBD2. With 0 bases clipped from V and 4 bases from J, the junction kept 1 base outside the gene matches. The CDR3 runs to 15 residues. Per the germline V gene, CDR1 is MNHEY and CDR2 is SVGAGI. The CDR3 loop is CASSYSSGRGETQYF. CDR3 DNA: TGTGCCAGCAGTTACTCTAGCGGGAGGGGAGAGACCCAGTACTTC.

A remark on this clone: A junction end diverges from the germline sequence, so it may reflect a read error. The chain has TRBV11-2 and TRBJ2-7, with a tentative D call TRBD1 (5 bases). The CDR3 runs to 11 residues. Germline V gene data show CDR1 as SGHAT and CDR2 as FQNNGV. The chain's CDR3 is CASSFALGVHF. DNA for the CDR3: TGTGCCAGCAGCTTTGCCCTAGGGGTTCACTTC.

The chain has TRBV10-1 and TRBJ2-1; 12 nucleotides align to TRBD2. The CDR3 has 16 residues. The germline CDR1 and CDR2 sequences are WNHNN and SYGVQD (reference sequence). Unmatched junction bases numbered 7, after V lost 4 bases and J lost 6 bases. CDR3 sequence: CASSGLAGGLGNEQFF. CDR3 sequence (DNA): TGCGCCAGCAGTGGCCTAGCGGGAGGGTTAGGCAATGAGCAGTTCTTC.

The DNA of the CDR3 is TGTGCCAGCAGCTACGGACGGGATCAGCCCCAGCATTTT. Its translation is CASSYGRDQPQHF. The gene calls are TRBV6-5 and TRBJ1-5; no firm D call. This CDR3 has 13 residues. From germline, CDR1 is MNHEY and CDR2 SVGAGI. V was pared by 6 bases and J by 5 bases, with 11 bases between.

This clone was found a few times. The chain employs TRBV10-3 and TRBJ2-3, with TRBD2 identical over 11 bases. The CDR3 totals 19 residues. The V gene end was trimmed by 2 bases and the J gene end by 0 bases; junction bases not matched to a gene: 10. In germline, CDR1 is ENHRY, CDR2 SYGVKD. CDR3 amino acids: CAISEPAGTSGSSTDTQYF. The CDR3 bases are TGTGCCATCAGTGAGCCAGCCGGGACTAGCGGTTCAAGCACAGATACGCAGTATTTT.